The 8 T cell receptor beta chains below were found in one sample sequenced in a study of molecular identifiers for immune sequencing clone quantification. TCRdb reanalysed the PCR reads using MiXCR and keeps one entry per CDR3 protein. The table records about half a million distinct CDR3 sequences, approximately 25% of them present only once. Specimen: naive CD8+ T cells from blood, with Jurkat cell RNA spiked in. Specified subset: FACS-sorted CD8+CD4-CCR7+CD45RA+ naive T cells. Receptors were obtained from a human donor in good health. Some libraries in this study had Jurkat cell RNA spiked in.

On this clonotype itself: This clone may be a read error of a much larger clone one base away. V is TRBV9 and J is TRBJ2-3; D call uncertain. In germline, CDR1 is SGDLS, CDR2 YYNGEE. The CDR3 totals 14 residues. This CDR3 is CASSVGHDTDTRYF. The CDR3, as DNA: TGTGCCAGCAGCGTTGGGCACGACACAGATACGCGGTATTTT.

The table lists this clonotype with many counts. The chain recombines TRBV20-1 with TRBJ1-4; D is undetermined. Per the germline V gene, CDR1 is DFQATT and CDR2 is SNEGSKA (reference sequence). V gave up 5 bases and J gave up 3 bases, with 13 bases separating them. The CDR3 is 14 amino acids. The CDR3: CSARPTTANEKLFF. CDR3 nucleotide sequence: TGCAGTGCTCGGCCTACAACGGCTAATGAAAAACTGTTTTTT.

The chain links TRBV6-5 to TRBJ2-2; TRBD1 matches 9 bases. V shed 2 bases, J shed 4 bases, and the junction held 11 bases outside the gene matches. This CDR3 comprises 18 residues. CDR1 is MNHEY, CDR2 SVGAGI, per germline. CDR3 region: CASSYPLEETGGTGELFF. CDR3 DNA sequence: TGTGCCAGCAGTTACCCGCTCGAAGAGACAGGGGGCACCGGGGAGCTGTTTTTT.

About this clonotype itself: A much larger clonotype is one base distant, so this may be a read error. The J gene is TRBJ2-7, the V gene TRBV20-1; 7 bases match TRBD2. The germline V gene encodes CDR1 DFQATT and CDR2 SNEGSKA (reference sequence). V trimming: 5 bases; J trimming: 6 bases; junction bases outside the gene matches: 13. The CDR3 spans 14 residues. CDR3 coding DNA: TGCAGTGCTCGGCGGACTAGAGAAGGCTGCGAGCAGTACTTC. Amino acids: CSARRTREGCEQYF.

In this sample, this clonotype turned up many times. The V and J genes are TRBV6-5 and TRBJ2-3, with 8 nucleotides matching TRBD2. Germline CDR1 is MNHEY and CDR2 is SVGAGI. The CDR3 contains 15 residues. With V trimmed by 0 bases and J by 1 base, 0 bases remained unmatched. CDR3: CASSYSRGGTDTQYF. DNA of the CDR3: TGTGCCAGCAGTTACTCGCGGGGGGGCACAGATACGCAGTATTTT.

As concerns this clonotype: This could be a read error, since a much larger clone is one nucleotide away. The chain has TRBV24-1 and TRBJ2-2; D not resolved. Germline V gene sequence: CDR1 KGHDR, CDR2 SFDVKD. The CDR3 runs 15 residues. The CDR3 reads CAASRSGSSTGELFF. The CDR3 region has the DNA TGTGCCGCCAGTAGGTCGGGCAGTAGCACCGGGGAGCTGTTTTTT.

V usage is TRBV9 and J usage is TRBJ2-1; tentatively, D is TRBD1 or TRBD2 (6 bases each). Per germline, CDR1 SGDLS and CDR2 YYNGEE. The CDR3 spans 15 residues. Between the trimmed V and J ends, which lost 3 bases and 4 bases, there was a span of 14 bases. The CDR3 sequence is CASSGRGERYNEQFF. In nucleotides, the CDR3 is TGTGCCAGCAGCGGGAGGGGGGAAAGATACAATGAGCAGTTCTTC.

The chain joins TRBV5-3 to TRBJ1-1; TRBD1 matches at 10 bases. TRBV5-3 is an open reading frame whose function is uncertain. V lost 8 bases, J lost 3 bases, and 19 bases stayed unmatched. This CDR3 has 18 amino acids. CDR3 protein: CASSPPGQGTRGDTEAFF. The CDR3 region has the DNA TGTGCCAGCAGCCCTCCGGGACAGGGGACGCGAGGGGACACTGAAGCTTTCTTT.